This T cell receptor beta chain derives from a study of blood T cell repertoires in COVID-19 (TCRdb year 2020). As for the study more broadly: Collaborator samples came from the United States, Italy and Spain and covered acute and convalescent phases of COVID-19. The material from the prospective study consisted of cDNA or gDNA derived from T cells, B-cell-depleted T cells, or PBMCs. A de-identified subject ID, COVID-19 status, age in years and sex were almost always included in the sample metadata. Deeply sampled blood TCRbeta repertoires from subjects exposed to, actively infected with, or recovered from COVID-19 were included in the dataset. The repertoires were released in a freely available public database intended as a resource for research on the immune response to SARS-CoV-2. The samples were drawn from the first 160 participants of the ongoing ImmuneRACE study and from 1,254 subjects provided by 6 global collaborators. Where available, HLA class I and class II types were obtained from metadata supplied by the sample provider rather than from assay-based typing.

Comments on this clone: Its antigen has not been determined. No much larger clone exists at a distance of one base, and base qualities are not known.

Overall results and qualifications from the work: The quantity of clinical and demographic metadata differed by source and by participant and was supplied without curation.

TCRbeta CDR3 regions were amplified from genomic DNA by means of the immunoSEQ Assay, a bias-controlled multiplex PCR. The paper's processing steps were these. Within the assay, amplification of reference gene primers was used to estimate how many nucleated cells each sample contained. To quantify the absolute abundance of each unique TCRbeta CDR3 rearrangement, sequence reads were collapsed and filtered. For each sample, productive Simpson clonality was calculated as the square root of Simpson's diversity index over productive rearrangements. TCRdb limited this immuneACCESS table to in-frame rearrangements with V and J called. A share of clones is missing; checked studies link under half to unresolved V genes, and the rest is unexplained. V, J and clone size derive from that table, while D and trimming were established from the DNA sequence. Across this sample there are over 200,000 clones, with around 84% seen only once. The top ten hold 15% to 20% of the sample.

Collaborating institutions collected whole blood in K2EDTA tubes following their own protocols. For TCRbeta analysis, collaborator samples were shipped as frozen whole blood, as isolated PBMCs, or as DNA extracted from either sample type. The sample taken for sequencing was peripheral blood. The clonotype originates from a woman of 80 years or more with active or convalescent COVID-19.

The CDR3 amino acid sequence is: CASSDVRGLSREQYF. The sequenced DNA is TGTGCCAGCAGTGACGTAAGGGGGCTGTCTCGAGAGCAGTACTTC. The chain couples TRBV6-4 to TRBJ2-7, and 7 junction bases match TRBD1. CDR1 and CDR2 are drawn from the germline V gene: MRHNA, SNTAGT. V is pruned by 2 bases and J by 7 bases, leaving 11 bases of the junction without a gene match. The CDR3 runs 15 residues from the cysteine to the phenylalanine. The read is trimmed to its CDR3 DNA, 45 bases read in frame from base 1.